The T cell receptor beta chain under discussion was sequenced for a study of blood T cell repertoires in COVID-19. Everyone who took part was 18 to 89 years old, and they came from about 23 US areas. Cohort allocation depended upon clinical history that participants reported. Symptom resolution, clearance, or two negative PCRs marked donors in Cohort 3 as recovered. V dropped 11 bases and J dropped 4 bases, with 21 bases sitting between them. The germline gives CDR1 MNHEY, CDR2 SVGAGI. The CDR3 runs 14 residues. The method was immunoSEQ multiplex PCR; TCRdb's version includes in-frame clones alone and lacks a portion of them. The sample carries about 280,000 clones, around 92% recorded once.

The sequence came from a woman aged 55-70 years who had recovered from COVID-19. This chain connects TRBV6-5 to TRBJ2-7; TRBD1 might be the D (5 bases). Input material: PBMCs or T cells enriched from blood (not recorded which). CDR3 sequence: CADGARQSIYEQYF. In nucleotides, the CDR3 is TGTGCCGACGGAGCGAGACAGTCAATTTACGAGCAGTACTTC.